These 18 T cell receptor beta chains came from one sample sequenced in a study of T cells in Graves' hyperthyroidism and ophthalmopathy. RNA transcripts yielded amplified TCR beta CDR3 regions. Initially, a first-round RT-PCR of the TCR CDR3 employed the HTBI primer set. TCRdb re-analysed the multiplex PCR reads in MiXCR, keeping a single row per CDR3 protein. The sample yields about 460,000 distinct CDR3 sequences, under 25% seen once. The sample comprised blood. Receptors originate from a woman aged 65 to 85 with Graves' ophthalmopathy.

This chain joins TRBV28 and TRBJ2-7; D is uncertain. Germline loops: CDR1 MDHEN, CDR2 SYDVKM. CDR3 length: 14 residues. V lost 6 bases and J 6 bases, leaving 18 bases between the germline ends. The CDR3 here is CASSLPEMGREQYF. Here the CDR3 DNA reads TGTGCCAGCAGCCTGCCTGAGATGGGTCGCGAGCAGTACTTC.

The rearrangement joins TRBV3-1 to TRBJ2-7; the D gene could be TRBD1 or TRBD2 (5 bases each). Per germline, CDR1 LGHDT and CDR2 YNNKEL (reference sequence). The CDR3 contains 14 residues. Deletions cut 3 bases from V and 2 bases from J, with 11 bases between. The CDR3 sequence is CASSQAGTTYEQYF. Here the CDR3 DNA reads TGTGCCAGCAGCCAGGCCGGGACCACCTACGAGCAGTACTTC.

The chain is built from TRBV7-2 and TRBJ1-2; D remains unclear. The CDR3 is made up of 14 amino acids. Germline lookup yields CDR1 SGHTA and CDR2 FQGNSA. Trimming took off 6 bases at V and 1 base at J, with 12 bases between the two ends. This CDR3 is CASRLGLINYGYTF. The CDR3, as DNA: TGTGCCAGCAGGCTAGGGTTAATTAACTATGGCTACACCTTC.

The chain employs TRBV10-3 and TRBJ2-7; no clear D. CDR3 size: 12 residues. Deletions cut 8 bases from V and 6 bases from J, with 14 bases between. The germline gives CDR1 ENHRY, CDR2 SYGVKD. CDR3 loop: CAIFNRDLEQYF. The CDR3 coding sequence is TGTGCCATCTTTAACAGAGACCTCGAGCAGTACTTC.

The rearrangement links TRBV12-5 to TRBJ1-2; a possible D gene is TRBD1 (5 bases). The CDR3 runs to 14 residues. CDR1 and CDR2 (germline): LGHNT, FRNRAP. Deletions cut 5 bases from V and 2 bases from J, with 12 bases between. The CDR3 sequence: CASGPSGGNYGYTF. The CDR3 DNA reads TGTGCTAGTGGTCCGAGCGGGGGGAACTATGGCTACACCTTC.

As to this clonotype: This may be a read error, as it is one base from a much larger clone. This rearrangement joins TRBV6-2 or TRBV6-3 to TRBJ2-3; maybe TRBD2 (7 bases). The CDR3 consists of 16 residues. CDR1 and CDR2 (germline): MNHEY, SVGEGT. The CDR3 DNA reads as TGTGCCAGCAGTGTCGGAGTTCTGGGGGGGGCGGATATGCAGTATTTT. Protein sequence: CASSVGVLGGADMQYF.

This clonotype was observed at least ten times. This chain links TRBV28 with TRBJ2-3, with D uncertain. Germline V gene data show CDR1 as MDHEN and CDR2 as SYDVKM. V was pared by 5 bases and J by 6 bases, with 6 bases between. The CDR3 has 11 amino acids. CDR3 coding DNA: TGTGCCAGCAGTACCATGGATACGCAGTATTTT. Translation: CASSTMDTQYF.

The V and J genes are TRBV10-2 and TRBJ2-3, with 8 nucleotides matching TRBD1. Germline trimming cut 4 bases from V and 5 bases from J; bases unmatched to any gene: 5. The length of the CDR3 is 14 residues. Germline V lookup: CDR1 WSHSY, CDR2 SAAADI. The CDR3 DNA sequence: TGCGCCAGCAGTGGACAGGGGCTGGTAGATACGCAGTATTTT. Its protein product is CASSGQGLVDTQYF.

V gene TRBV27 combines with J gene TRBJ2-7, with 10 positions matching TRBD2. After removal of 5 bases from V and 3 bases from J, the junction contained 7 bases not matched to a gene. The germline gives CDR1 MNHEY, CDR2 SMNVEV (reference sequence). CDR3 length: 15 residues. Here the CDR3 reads CASSPTLAGNYEQYF. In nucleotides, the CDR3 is TGTGCCAGCAGTCCTACACTAGCGGGAAACTACGAGCAGTACTTC.

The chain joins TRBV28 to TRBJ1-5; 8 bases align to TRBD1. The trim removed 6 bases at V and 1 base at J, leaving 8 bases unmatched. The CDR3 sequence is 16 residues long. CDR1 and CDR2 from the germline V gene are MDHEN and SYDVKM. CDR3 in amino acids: CASRKPGGGSNQPQHF. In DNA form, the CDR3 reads TGTGCCAGCAGGAAACCAGGGGGCGGGAGCAATCAGCCCCAGCATTTT.

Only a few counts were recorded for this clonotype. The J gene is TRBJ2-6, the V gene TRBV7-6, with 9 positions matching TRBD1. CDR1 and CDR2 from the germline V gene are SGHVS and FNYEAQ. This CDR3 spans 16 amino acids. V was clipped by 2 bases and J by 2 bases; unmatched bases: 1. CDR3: CASSLRTGAGANVLTF. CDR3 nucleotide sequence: TGTGCCAGCAGCTTAAGGACAGGGGCTGGGGCCAACGTCCTGACTTTC.

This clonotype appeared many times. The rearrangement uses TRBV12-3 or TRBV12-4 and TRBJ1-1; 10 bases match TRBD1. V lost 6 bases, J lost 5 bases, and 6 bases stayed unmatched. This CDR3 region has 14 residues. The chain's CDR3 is CASRSDRGLTEAFF. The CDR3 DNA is TGTGCCAGCAGGTCCGACAGGGGGCTTACTGAAGCTTTCTTT.

In DNA, the CDR3 is TGTGCCAGCACCCCTGGGGGGACAGCGATGAACACTGAAGCTTTCTTT. It codes for CASTPGGTAMNTEAFF. V is TRBV6-2 or TRBV6-3 and J is TRBJ1-1; 7 positions agree with TRBD1. The CDR3 is made up of 16 amino acids. V shed 7 bases and J 0 bases; nucleotides not matched to a gene: 11. Germline-derived CDR1 and CDR2 are MNHEY and SVGEGT.

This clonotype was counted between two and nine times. CDR3 sequence: CASSSVGGSYEQYF. DNA of the CDR3: TGTGCCAGCAGCTCTGTGGGAGGGAGCTACGAGCAGTACTTC. This rearrangement joins TRBV7-2 to TRBJ2-7; 7 positions match TRBD2. From germline, CDR1 is SGHTA and CDR2 FQGNSA. Trimming at V came to 4 bases and at J to 3 bases, leaving 6 bases not matched to a gene. This CDR3 is built from 14 residues.

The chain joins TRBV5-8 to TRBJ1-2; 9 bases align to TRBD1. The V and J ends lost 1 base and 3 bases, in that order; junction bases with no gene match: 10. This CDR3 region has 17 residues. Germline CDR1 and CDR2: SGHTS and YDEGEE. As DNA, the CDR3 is TGTGCCAGCAGCTTGACGGACAGGGGTGTAGACGACTATGGCTACACCTTC. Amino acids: CASSLTDRGVDDYGYTF.

The CDR3 loop is CASSDTEGASLPLHF. For the CDR3, the DNA is TGTGCCAGCAGCGATACAGAGGGGGCCAGCTTACCCCTCCACTTT. The chain recombines TRBV7-9 with TRBJ1-6, with 7 bases aligning to TRBD1. The germline V gene encodes CDR1 SEHNR and CDR2 FQNEAQ (reference sequence). The V and J ends lost 5 bases and 12 bases, in that order; junction bases with no gene match: 13. The CDR3 has 15 amino acids. The full variable domain, in which reference TRBV7-9 and TRBJ1-6 provide the parts outside the CDR3, is DTGVSQNPRHKITKRGQNVTFRCDPISEHNRLYWYRQTLGQGPEFLTYFQNEAQLEKSRLLSDRFSAERPKGSFSTLEIQRTEQGDSAMYLCASSDTEGASLPLHFGNGTRLTVT.

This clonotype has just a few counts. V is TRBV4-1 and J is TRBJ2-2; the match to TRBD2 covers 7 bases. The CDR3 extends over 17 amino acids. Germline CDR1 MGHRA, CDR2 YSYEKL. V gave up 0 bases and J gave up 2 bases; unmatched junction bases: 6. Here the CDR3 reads CASSQDMGGSNTGELFF. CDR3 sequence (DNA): TGCGCCAGCAGCCAAGATATGGGCGGGAGCAACACCGGGGAGCTGTTTTTT.

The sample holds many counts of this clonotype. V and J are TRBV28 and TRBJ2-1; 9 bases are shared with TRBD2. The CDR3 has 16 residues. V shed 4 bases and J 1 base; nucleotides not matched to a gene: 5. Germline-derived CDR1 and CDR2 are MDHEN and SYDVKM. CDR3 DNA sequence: TGTGCCAGCAGTTCTTTAGCGGGAGAGTCCTACAATGAGCAGTTCTTC. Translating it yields CASSSLAGESYNEQFF.